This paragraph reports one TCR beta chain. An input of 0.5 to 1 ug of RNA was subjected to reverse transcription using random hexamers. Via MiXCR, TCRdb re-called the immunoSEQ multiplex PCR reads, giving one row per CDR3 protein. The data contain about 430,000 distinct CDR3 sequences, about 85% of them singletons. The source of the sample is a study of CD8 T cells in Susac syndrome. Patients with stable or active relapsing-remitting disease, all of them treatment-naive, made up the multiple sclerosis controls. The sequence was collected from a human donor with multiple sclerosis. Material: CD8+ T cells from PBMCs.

CDR3 amino acids: CASSIAPGPTEAFF. In nucleotides, the CDR3 is TGTGCCAGTAGTATAGCCCCGGGACCCACTGAAGCTTTCTTT. The chain joins TRBV19 to TRBJ1-1; D may be TRBD1 (5 bases). V lost 1 base and J 4 bases, leaving 10 bases between the germline ends. The germline V gene has CDR1 LNHDA and CDR2 SQIVND (reference sequence). The CDR3 sequence is 14 residues long.